The clone carrying this T cell receptor (beta chain) has a single count. Its antigen is as yet unknown. The time point is: pre-treatment baseline. At 12 weeks after first infusion, RECIST 1.1 defined response for most patients. Prior systemic cancer therapy, immunosuppressant use and other active malignancies excluded patients. The source of the sample is a study of blood T cell dynamics during melanoma immunotherapy. Overall study context: Metastatic melanoma patients received first-line pembrolizumab or nivolumab plus ipilimumab.

General study points: Immune-effector CD8+ cells best matched cell-free DNA CDR3 sequences and were most clonal.

Here immunoSEQ multiplex PCR was the method, and the copy in TCRdb shows in-frame clones only, minus some. The sample contains fewer than 15,000 clones, approximately 90% of which appear only once. This TCR was recovered from a human donor with melanoma. The starting material was effector memory CD8+ T cells from blood, obtained from a patient treated with checkpoint blockade.

CDR3 coding DNA: TGTGCCAGCAGCACATGGACAGAAGAGACCCAGTACTTC. Translated: CASSTWTEETQYF. The rearrangement uses TRBV9 and TRBJ2-5; tentative D call: TRBD1 (6 bases). V dropped 4 bases and J dropped 3 bases, with 10 bases sitting between them. In germline, CDR1 is SGDLS, CDR2 YYNGEE. The CDR3 runs to 13 residues.